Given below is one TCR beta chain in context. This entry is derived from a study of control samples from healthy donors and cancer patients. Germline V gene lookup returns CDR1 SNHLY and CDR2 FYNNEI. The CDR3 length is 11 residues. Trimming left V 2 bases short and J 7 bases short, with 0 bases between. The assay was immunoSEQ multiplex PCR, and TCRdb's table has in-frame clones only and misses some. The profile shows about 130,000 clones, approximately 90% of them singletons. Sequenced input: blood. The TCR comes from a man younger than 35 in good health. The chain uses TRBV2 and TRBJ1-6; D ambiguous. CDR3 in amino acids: CASSENSPLHF. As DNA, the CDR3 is TGTGCCAGCAGTGAAAATTCACCCCTCCACTTT.